This T cell receptor beta chain was captured in a study of regulatory T cells in long-lasting Graves disease (dated by TCRdb to about 2021). A note on the overall study: Newly diagnosed Graves' disease patients had taken antithyroid drugs for less than 3 months. A total of about 33 samples underwent TCR sequencing, from roughly 13 patients with persistent Graves' disease and 20 or so patients with newly diagnosed Graves' disease. The study was conducted in China and was registered as a clinical trial. Persistent Graves' disease patients were compared with newly diagnosed Graves' disease patients by peripheral blood TCR sequencing and RNA sequencing.

Compared with germline, V lacks 6 bases and J lacks 4 bases; bases without a gene match: 1. Including the terminal cysteine and phenylalanine, the CDR3 comprises 12 residues. Only CDR3 DNA is held: 36 bases, read in frame from base 1. CDR1 SNHLY and CDR2 FYNNEI are derived from the germline V gene. This clonotype was picked up many times. Its antigen specificity is not known. No much larger clonotype is one base removed from it; base qualities were not supplied. The library relied on multiplex PCR. Sequenced on an Illumina HiSeq 4000. TCR beta libraries were built with iRepertoire HTBI primers and Arm-PCR amplification of CDR3 regions. Gel purification was performed on PCR products prior to sequencing. The authors' pipeline ran thus. Gene usage analysis of CDR3 amino acid clonotypes used the roughly 60 TRBV and some 13 TRBJ segments found across samples. COPE and FqMerger were used to merge filtered high-quality paired reads into contigs. BLAST was used to align contigs to IMGT TRBV, TRBD and TRBJ reference genes, and CDR3 was defined according to IMGT. Highly expanded clones were defined as clonotypes with a frequency above 0.1%. Shannon entropy was used to measure repertoire diversity, and the Gini coefficient was used to measure V-J evenness. Public clonotypes were defined as clonotypes shared by more than one individual. The raw public data were reprocessed by TCRdb itself: fastp quality trimming at Q25, MiXCR clonotype calling, in-frame beta chains only. Identical CDR3 protein sequences are pooled into one entry, listed with their most common genes and DNA. These V and J calls originate from TCRdb's pipeline instead of the authors' own analysis. The sample data list 250,000 to 300,000 distinct CDR3 sequences, and around 19% of these were observed just once. Clones ranked in the top ten supply 12% to 15% of the sample.

Results and caveats for the whole study, not just this receptor: Only the TCR beta chain was sequenced and analyzed. More public clonotypes were shared among persistent patients (roughly 2,700) than among newly diagnosed patients (roughly 960). As a limitation, the authors acknowledged that the small sample size may reduce accuracy. Peripheral blood alone was examined, since thyroid tissue, which constituted the primary lesion, could not be accessed. Persistent Graves' disease patients showed lower TCR Shannon entropy and fewer highly expanded clones than newly diagnosed patients, suggesting clonal expansion. Persistent disease showed preferential use of TRBV28, TRBJ1-2 and TRBJ2-5, whereas newly diagnosed disease favored TRBV20-1 and TRBJ2-1.

The time point label, as the study defines it: newly diagnosed GD, antithyroid drugs for less than 3 months. For both TCR sequencing and RNA sequencing, RNA was extracted from PBMCs using TRIzol. The diagnosis of Graves' disease followed American Thyroid Association guidelines. Recruitment of patients was carried out at an endocrinology department in Xi'an, China. Each patient gave around 9.2 milliliters of peripheral blood, collected in an EDTA anticoagulant tube. Ficoll Paque Plus density gradient separation was used to isolate PBMCs, and no additional T cell sorting was done. An Agilent 2100 Bioanalyzer and agarose gel were used to check RNA quality, and a NanoDrop 2000 was used to measure RNA concentration. These data were also filed under a second study, of T cells in Graves' hyperthyroidism and ophthalmopathy. The second publication reports: Graves' hyperthyroidism was defined as stable when no progression to ophthalmopathy occurred over 18 months of follow-up. The hyperthyroidism patients were between 18 and 65 years old and newly diagnosed, with a disease duration of less than 2 months. Patients with uncontrolled infections, other autoimmune diseases, pregnancy or lactation were excluded. Clinical symptoms, serum thyroxine and TRAb, thyroid ultrasound, and orbital computed tomography formed the basis for the diagnoses. A first-round RT-PCR of the TCR CDR3 used the HTBI primer set with the Qiagen OneStep RT-PCR kit. Blood samples also contained most of the expanded thyroid clonotypes (frequency above 0.001), which suggests that blood repertoires may reflect thyroid immune responses. In cross-validation, a model built on a 13 V-J signature told ophthalmopathy apart from stable hyperthyroidism with less than 90% sensitivity and about 81% specificity, and in testing the same model reached 80%/75%. In validation, the model predicted progression to ophthalmopathy a median of roughly 6.2 months before onset, with 70% to 71% sensitivity and about 72% specificity. A discovery cohort of fewer than 110 patients, 43 with Graves' ophthalmopathy and fewer than 65 with stable Graves' hyperthyroidism, was used to find distinguishing TCR V-J signatures. Prospective prediction of ophthalmopathy was tested in an independent validation cohort of 18 to 20 hyperthyroidism patients and 17 patients who later progressed to ophthalmopathy. For training and testing, the roughly 93 patients in the discovery cohort were randomly divided in a 7:3 ratio. In addition, the study compared T-cell repertoires in thyroid tissue and in blood from a handful of Graves' hyperthyroidism patients. Once sampling was done, hyperthyroidism patients were given methimazole at a starting dose of 30 mg daily, whereas ophthalmopathy patients were given high-dose intravenous methylprednisolone. Libraries were constructed in a second round of multiplex PCR, after which size selection and purification were carried out. Paired-end sequencing of the libraries was performed with 100 bp reads on an Illumina HiSeq2000. SOAPnuke was used to process the raw data, throwing out any read that contained adapters or uncalled bases, had a mean Phred below 15, or lacked an exact constant-primer or identifier match. High-quality paired reads were merged using COPE v1.2.5, and each unique nucleotide sequence was defined as a clonotype. MiTCR v1.1 was used to align clonotypes to the IMGT TRBV, TRBD and TRBJ reference segments. The analysis was restricted to V-J combinations with a frequency above 0.0001, which together covered just over 98% of the repertoires. The TCS score was defined as F50 (clonal expansion) divided by E x V (chaos), with BLOSUM62-based TCRdist calculated between CDR3 peptides within each V-J. Welch's t-statistics and random forest reduced just over 500 V-J features to 10 to 15, which were used in a naive Bayes classifier (R e1071). Sample size was not statistically predetermined, and blinding of investigators to group allocation was not performed. TCR Vbeta CDR3 sequencing of 130 to 150 peripheral blood samples (approximately 44 ophthalmopathy, around 80 hyperthyroidism and around 17 progressor patients) is reported in the paper.

The sequenced sample was peripheral blood mononuclear cells (PBMCs), obtained at new diagnosis, from a patient treated with antithyroid drugs. The clonotype was recovered from a woman in her thirties with Graves disease. Donor details come from another sample of the same person, matched by shared clones. The chain uses TRBV2 and TRBJ2-7, with TRBD1 matching 9 junction bases. The nucleotides are TGTGCCAGCAGGACAGGGGGGTACGAGCAGTACTTC. Its protein is CASRTGGYEQYF. The full variable domain, with segments outside the CDR3 supplied by the reference TRBV2 and TRBJ2-7 proteins, appears as EPEVTQTPSHQVTQMGQEVILRCVPISNHLYFYWYRQILGQKVEFLVSFYNNEISEKSEIFDDQFSVERPDGSNFTLKIRSTKLEDSAMYFCASRTGGYEQYFGPGTRLTVT.